The T cell receptor beta chain described here comes from a study of cytomegalovirus exposure and HLA in healthy donors. Study-wide points: Later analysis demonstrated an association between a missense DCLRE1C variant and TCR beta V- and J-gene trimming.

The CDR3 covers 14 residues. Trimming left V 4 bases short and J 6 bases short, with 16 bases between. The germline V gene has CDR1 SGHTA and CDR2 FQGNSA. The PCR ran on 60 Vbeta and 13 Jbeta primers. The table came from immunoSEQ multiplex PCR; TCRdb's copy has only in-frame clones and leaves some out. The table records about 200,000 clones, more than 60% of them present only once. With regard to this clone: Its antigen is currently unknown.

The source of this sequence is a man between 35 and 55 years old in good health and CMV-seronegative. The sequenced sample consisted of PBMCs. The chain combines TRBV7-2 with TRBJ2-7; a weak D match, TRBD2 (6 bases). CDR3 in DNA: TGTGCCAGCAGCTATTTGGACTACTCGCGCGAGCAGTACTTC. Encoded protein: CASSYLDYSREQYF.